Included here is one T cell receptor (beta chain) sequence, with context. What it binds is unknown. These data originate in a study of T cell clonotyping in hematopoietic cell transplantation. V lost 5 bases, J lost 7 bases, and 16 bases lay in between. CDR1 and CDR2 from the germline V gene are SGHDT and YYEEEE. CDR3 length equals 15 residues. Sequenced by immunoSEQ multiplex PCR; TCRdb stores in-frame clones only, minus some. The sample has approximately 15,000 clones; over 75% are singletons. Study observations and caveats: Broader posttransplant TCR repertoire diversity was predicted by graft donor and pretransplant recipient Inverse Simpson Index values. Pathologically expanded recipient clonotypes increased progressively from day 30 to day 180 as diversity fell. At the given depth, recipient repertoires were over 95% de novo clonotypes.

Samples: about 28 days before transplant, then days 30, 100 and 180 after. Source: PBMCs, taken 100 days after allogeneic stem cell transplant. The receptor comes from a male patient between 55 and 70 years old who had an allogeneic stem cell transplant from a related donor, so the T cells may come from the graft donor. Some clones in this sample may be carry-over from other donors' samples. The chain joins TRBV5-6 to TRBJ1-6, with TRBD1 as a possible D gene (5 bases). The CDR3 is CASSAIRDVNSPLHF. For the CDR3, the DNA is TGTGCCAGCAGTGCCATACGGGACGTAAATTCACCCCTCCACTTT.